This entry features one T cell receptor (beta chain) sequence. Antigen: not known. The data were obtained in a study of cytomegalovirus exposure and HLA in healthy donors. The CDR3 sequence is 14 residues long. Trimming removed 4 bases at V and 4 bases at J, with 14 bases between. Per the germline V gene, CDR1 is SGHRS and CDR2 is YFSETQ. Whole-study results and caveats: Available immune exposure information was restricted to CMV serostatus only. In vitro testing confirmed a few CMV-associated chains as specific for CMV antigens. In a later analysis, parvovirus B19, influenza, CMV and Epstein-Barr virus appeared linked to several top co-occurrence clusters. In a later analysis, CMV-associated beta chains were mostly HLA-associated, it appeared.

Vbeta (60) and Jbeta (13) primers were used in the PCR. Profiled with immunoSEQ multiplex PCR; TCRdb holds only in-frame clones, not every one. This table holds about 93,000 clones, just under 80% found once. V and J are TRBV5-1 and TRBJ2-5; a possible D gene is TRBD1 (6 bases). This TCR was recovered from a woman aged 40 to 50 in good health and CMV-seronegative. The specimen was PBMCs. Here the CDR3 reads CASSKGDNTETQYF. CDR3 in DNA: TGCGCCAGCAGCAAAGGGGACAATACAGAGACCCAGTACTTC.